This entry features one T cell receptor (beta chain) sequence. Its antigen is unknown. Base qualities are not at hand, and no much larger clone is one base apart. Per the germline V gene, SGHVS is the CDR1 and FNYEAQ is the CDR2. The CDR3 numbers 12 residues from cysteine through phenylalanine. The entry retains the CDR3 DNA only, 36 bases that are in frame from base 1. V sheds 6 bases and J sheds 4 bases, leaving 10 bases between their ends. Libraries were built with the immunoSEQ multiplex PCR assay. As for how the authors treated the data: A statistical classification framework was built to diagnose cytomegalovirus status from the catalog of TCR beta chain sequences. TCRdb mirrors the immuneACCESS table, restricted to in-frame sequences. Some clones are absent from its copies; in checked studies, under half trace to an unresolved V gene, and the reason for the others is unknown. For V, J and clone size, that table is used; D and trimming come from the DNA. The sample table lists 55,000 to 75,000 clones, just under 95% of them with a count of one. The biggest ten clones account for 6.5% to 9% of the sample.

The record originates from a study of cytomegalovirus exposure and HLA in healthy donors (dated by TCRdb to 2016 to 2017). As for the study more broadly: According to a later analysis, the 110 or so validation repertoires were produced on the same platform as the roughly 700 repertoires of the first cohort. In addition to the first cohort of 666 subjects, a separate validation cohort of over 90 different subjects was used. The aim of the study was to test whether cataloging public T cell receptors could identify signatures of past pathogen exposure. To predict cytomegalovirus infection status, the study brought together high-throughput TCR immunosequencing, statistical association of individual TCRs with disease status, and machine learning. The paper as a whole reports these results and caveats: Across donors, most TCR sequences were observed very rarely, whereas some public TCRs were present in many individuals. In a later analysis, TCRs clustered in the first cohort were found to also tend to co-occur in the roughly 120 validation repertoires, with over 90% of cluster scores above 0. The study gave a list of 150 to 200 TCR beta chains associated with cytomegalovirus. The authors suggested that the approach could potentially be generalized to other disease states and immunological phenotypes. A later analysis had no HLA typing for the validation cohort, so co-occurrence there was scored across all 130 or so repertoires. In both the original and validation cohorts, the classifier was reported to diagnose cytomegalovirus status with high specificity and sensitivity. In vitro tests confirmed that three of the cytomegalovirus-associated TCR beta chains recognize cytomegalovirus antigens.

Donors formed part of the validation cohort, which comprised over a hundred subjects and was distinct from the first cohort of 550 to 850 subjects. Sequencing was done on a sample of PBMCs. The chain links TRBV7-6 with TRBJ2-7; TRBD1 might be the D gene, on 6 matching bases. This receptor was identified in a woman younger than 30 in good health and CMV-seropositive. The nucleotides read TGTGCCAGCAGTCTACAGGGTTACGAGCAGTACTTC. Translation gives CASSLQGYEQYF.